This T cell receptor beta chain derives from a study of blood T cell repertoires in COVID-19. Looking at the study overall: Donors in the United States, Italy and Spain gave samples during acute or convalescent COVID-19. In each case, the material was cDNA or gDNA derived from T cells, B-cell-depleted T cells, or PBMCs.

V lost 6 bases to trimming and J lost 0 bases, with 17 bases between them. CDR1 and CDR2 from the germline V gene are SQVTM and ANQGSEA. The CDR3 totals 15 residues. Source study methods: Amplification of reference gene primers was used by the study to estimate nucleated cell counts. Using immunoSEQ multiplex PCR, the repertoire was profiled, and TCRdb retains in-frame clones only, with some absent. V, J and clone size are taken as reported in that table, and D and trimming were inferred from the DNA itself. The sample lists just under 350,000 clones; 85% to 90% were seen once. The sample consisted of peripheral blood. The sequence came from a woman aged 50 to 65 with COVID-19, enrolled during active disease. The chain is built from TRBV29-1 and TRBJ1-1, with D perhaps TRBD1 (5 bases). The CDR3 sequence: CSVTLWGRVNTEAFF. DNA for the CDR3: TGCAGCGTGACCCTATGGGGGAGGGTGAACACTGAAGCTTTCTTT.